This entry lists 16 T cell receptor beta chains sequenced from one sample in a study of post-analysis software for immune sequencing data. Unique molecular identifiers had been added to the TCR beta cDNA libraries. TCRdb re-called the PCR reads with MiXCR, one entry per CDR3 protein. The sample consists of 350,000 to 450,000 distinct CDR3 sequences, roughly 40% of them appearing once. Their antigen targets remain unknown. Whole-study findings and limits: Controls showed lower frequencies than patients for five TRBV segments, and TRBV5-6, TRBV5-1 and TRBV20-1 were among these.

Sequencing was done on a sample of blood. The receptors derive from a girl aged 2 to 10 with multiple sclerosis.

V and J are TRBV10-3 and TRBJ2-4; D is unresolved. The better agreement between TRBJ2-7 and the DNA end casts doubt on the J call. Germline V gene data show CDR1 as ENHRY and CDR2 as SYGVKD. The CDR3 extends over 12 amino acids. CDR3 sequence reads: CAIDDGPYEQYF. In DNA, the CDR3 is TGTGCCATCGATGACGGACCCTACGAGCAGTACTTC.

This chain joins TRBV7-8 and TRBJ2-1; 7 nucleotides match TRBD2. The DNA end is more similar to TRBJ2-7, so the J call may be wrong. From germline, CDR1 is SGHVS and CDR2 FQNEAQ. The CDR3 has 16 residues. CDR3 sequence: CASSFGVGGPSNEQYF. The CDR3 DNA reads as TGTGCCAGCAGCTTTGGGGTGGGAGGGCCCTCAAATGAGCAGTACTTC.

The chain employs TRBV20-1 and TRBJ2-5; D not resolved. Judging by the DNA end, TRBJ2-7 fits better; the J call may be wrong. The CDR3 consists of 13 residues. Germline V CDR1 and CDR2: DFQATT, SNEGSKA (reference sequence). The CDR3 sequence: CSAGDSPTYEQYF. CDR3 nucleotide sequence: TGCAGTGCTGGGGATAGCCCAACCTACGAGCAGTACTTC.

The rearrangement links TRBV7-2 to TRBJ2-3, with TRBD1 as a possible D gene (6 bases). Deletions cut 5 bases from V and 1 base from J, with 13 bases between. Germline CDR1 and CDR2: SGHTA and FQGNSA. The CDR3 length is 15 residues. This CDR3 is CASSPQQGRTDTQYF. The DNA for the CDR3 is TGTGCCAGCAGCCCACAACAGGGTCGCACAGATACGCAGTATTTT.

About this clonotype: The junction departs from the called germline gene at one end, perhaps through a read error. The chain carries TRBV28 and TRBJ2-6; possibly TRBD1 for D (5 bases). Germline V gives CDR1 MDHEN, CDR2 SYDVKM. The CDR3 length is 13 residues. The CDR3 DNA reads TGTGCCAGCAGTTTGGTAGGGGCCAACGTCCGGACTTTC. Translated, it gives CASSLVGANVRTF.

The table lists this clonotype with a few counts. This chain connects TRBV20-1 to TRBJ2-6; D assignment may be TRBD1 or TRBD2 (5 bases each). Germline CDR1 and CDR2: DFQATT and SNEGSKA (reference sequence). CDR3 length: 13 residues. V was pared by 6 bases and J by 4 bases, with 10 bases between. As DNA, the CDR3 is TGCAGTGCCGAGGGGTGGGGGGCCAACGTCCTGACTTTC. This translates into CSAEGWGANVLTF.

This clonotype has more than one count but fewer than ten. The chain joins TRBV29-1 to TRBJ2-3; 7 nucleotides match TRBD2. CDR3 size: 16 residues. V was clipped by 4 bases and J by 6 bases; unmatched bases: 16. Per germline, CDR1 SQVTM and CDR2 ANQGSEA. Written as DNA, the CDR3 is TGCAGCGTTGGTTTCTTTGGCGGGAGAGGGGTGGATACGCAGTATTTT. It encodes CSVGFFGGRGVDTQYF.

The V and J genes are TRBV6-1 and TRBJ1-2; TRBD1 might be the D (5 bases). CDR3 length: 16 amino acids. In germline, CDR1 is MNHNS, CDR2 SASEGT. The ends were cut back, 7 bases at V and 4 bases at J, with 22 bases in the middle. The CDR3 region is CASTFSGPQPVYGYTF. Here the CDR3 DNA reads TGTGCCAGCACCTTCTCGGGACCCCAACCGGTCTATGGCTACACCTTC.

The CDR3 here is CASGGQFNEKLFF. Here the CDR3 DNA reads TGTGCCAGCGGGGGACAGTTCAATGAAAAACTGTTTTTT. V gene TRBV11-2 combines with J gene TRBJ1-4; 7 bases fit TRBD1. The CDR3 totals 13 residues. V dropped 8 bases and J dropped 5; count of bases not matched to a gene: 5. Germline CDR1 reads SGHAT; CDR2 reads FQNNGV.

The CDR3 nucleotides are TGTGCCAGCAGCTTAGTGCGAGGGGTAGAGACCCAGTTCTTC. Protein: CASSLVRGVETQFF. The chain recombines TRBV11-2 with TRBJ2-1; the D gene could be TRBD1 or TRBD2 (5 bases each). Germline V gene lookup returns CDR1 SGHAT and CDR2 FQNNGV. V shed 1 base and J shed 13 bases, with 17 bases lying between them. The CDR3 is made up of 14 amino acids.

This chain connects TRBV7-2 to TRBJ2-3; 9 bases fit TRBD2. Germline V gene sequence: CDR1 SGHTA, CDR2 FQGNSA. V lost 3 bases and J lost 8; bases outside the gene matches: 12. CDR3 length equals 16 residues. The CDR3 region has the DNA TGTGCCAGCAGCTTGGGGTCTAGCGGGAAAGATGGTACGCAGTATTTT. As protein: CASSLGSSGKDGTQYF.

This clonotype has more than one count but fewer than ten. The chain employs TRBV27 and TRBJ1-4; unclear D gene. V was shortened by 9 bases and J by 6 bases, with 11 bases between the two germline ends. The CDR3 loop spans 12 amino acids. Germline CDR1 is MNHEY and CDR2 is SMNVEV (reference sequence). CDR3 residues: CASAGPDEKLFF. The DNA of the CDR3 is TGTGCCAGTGCGGGCCCCGATGAAAAACTGTTTTTT.

The chain is built from TRBV5-1 and TRBJ2-7, with TRBD2 as a possible D gene (6 bases). This CDR3 spans 16 amino acids. Trimming shortened V by 6 bases and J by 0 bases, and 19 bases separated the two germline ends. Looked up from germline, CDR1 is SGHRS and CDR2 is YFSETQ. CDR3 nucleotides: TGCGCCAGCACCCGACTAGGAGCAGGTGACTCCTACGAGCAGTACTTC. The encoded protein is CASTRLGAGDSYEQYF.

This clonotype turned up a few times. The chain has TRBV20-1 and TRBJ2-1; D may be TRBD1 or TRBD2 (6 bases each). V shed 4 bases and J shed 2 bases, with 12 bases lying between them. The V gene's germline CDR1 is DFQATT and CDR2 SNEGSKA (reference sequence). This CDR3 spans 14 amino acids. DNA for the CDR3: TGCAGTGCTAAGGGGGAGGTCCCCTACAATGAGCAGTTCTTC. This sequence encodes CSAKGEVPYNEQFF.

The chain couples TRBV20-1 to TRBJ2-1; 10 bases fit TRBD2. Germline trimming cut 3 bases from V and 9 bases from J; bases unmatched to any gene: 17. Germline-derived CDR1 and CDR2 are DFQATT and SNEGSKA (reference sequence). This CDR3 contains 17 residues. DNA of the CDR3: TGCAGTGCTAGTTCAAGGACTAGCGGATTGCTAACAATTGAGCAGTTCTTC. Translation: CSASSRTSGLLTIEQFF.

This chain links TRBV29-1 with TRBJ2-7; D is possibly TRBD1 or TRBD2 (5 bases each). V lost 6 bases to trimming and J lost 2 bases, with 17 bases between them. Looked up from germline, CDR1 is SQVTM and CDR2 is ANQGSEA. The CDR3 loop spans 14 amino acids. CDR3 in amino acids: CSVETGTAPYEQYF. CDR3 nucleotides: TGCAGCGTGGAGACCGGGACGGCACCCTACGAGCAGTACTTC.